This T cell receptor (beta chain) stems from a study of blood T cell repertoires in COVID-19. Study background: The United States, Italy and Spain supplied acute and convalescent COVID-19 samples.

TCRdb keeps only in-frame clones here, not all; method: immunoSEQ multiplex PCR. The profile shows roughly 240,000 clones, about 85% of them singletons. This clone showed up just once. The CDR3 spans 14 residues. With V trimmed by 3 bases and J by 2 bases, 3 bases remained unmatched. Germline lookup yields CDR1 KGHDR and CDR2 SFDVKD. The sequence came from a young man with active or convalescent COVID-19. The sample consisted of peripheral blood. J is TRBJ2-7 and V is TRBV24-1; 7 bases map to TRBD1. The DNA of the CDR3 is TGTGCCACCAGTGATGGACAGGACCCCTACGAGCAGTACTTC. Its translation is CATSDGQDPYEQYF.